Below are 18 T cell receptor beta chains sequenced from a single sample in a study of T cells expressing NK-cell markers. TCRdb re-called the 5' RACE reads; one entry per CDR3 protein, DNA not given. Its table lists more than 120,000 distinct CDR3 sequences. Sequenced input: blood T cells: a sorted CD56 or NKG2C T cell subset, CD4+ or CD8+ T cells, or bulk PBMC T cells (not recorded which). The receptor source for this set is a man between 18 and 29 years old in good health.

This chain joins TRBV4-1 and TRBJ2-6; the TCRdb D gene call, TRBD1, has no DNA to confirm it. CDR1 MGHRA and CDR2 YSYEKL come from the germline V gene. CDR3 size: 19 residues. CDR3 region: CASSQDPQGTLSGANVLTF.

The V gene is TRBV15, the J gene TRBJ2-1; the D call of TRBD2 rests on TCRdb alone, since no DNA is present to check it. The CDR3 runs 17 residues. Germline V gives CDR1 LNHNV, CDR2 YYDKDF (reference sequence). The CDR3 sequence: CATSRPPASGIYNEQFF.

The rearrangement uses TRBV19 and TRBJ1-4; without DNA, the TCRdb call of TRBD1 cannot be checked. There are 12 residues in the CDR3. Germline lookup yields CDR1 LNHDA and CDR2 SQIVND (reference sequence). The CDR3: CASQRGQGKLFF.

The chain joins TRBV3-1 to TRBJ2-3; TCRdb returns TRBD2, unconfirmable since there is no DNA. Germline loops: CDR1 LGHDT, CDR2 YNNKEL (reference sequence). This CDR3 comprises 17 residues. This CDR3 is CASSQALAGAGTDTQYF.

The J gene is TRBJ1-2, the V gene TRBV7-9; no DNA is available, so the TRBD1 call from TCRdb remains unchecked. The CDR3 is 13 amino acids. Germline CDR1 SEHNR, CDR2 FQNEAQ (reference sequence). The CDR3 here is CASSDGQGRGYTF.

The rearrangement joins TRBV12-3 or TRBV12-4 to TRBJ2-5; TCRdb outputs TRBD1, but without DNA this stays unchecked. This CDR3 is 16 amino acids long. CDR3 amino acids: CASSPSDRGSLETQYF.

CDR3 in amino acids: CASSLDGSSETQYF. The chain joins TRBV7-2 to TRBJ2-5. This CDR3 has 14 residues. Germline V gene data show CDR1 as SGHTA and CDR2 as FQGNSA.

J is TRBJ2-7 and V is TRBV4-1. The length of the CDR3 is 15 residues. Germline CDR1 MGHRA, CDR2 YSYEKL. The CDR3 spells CASSQVTIGGYEQYF.

The chain is built from TRBV10-2 and TRBJ2-1; the D gene TCRdb calls, TRBD2, cannot be checked with no DNA. Germline V gives CDR1 WSHSY, CDR2 SAAADI. This CDR3 comprises 15 residues. CDR3 sequence: CASSDMERVLNEQFF.

The rearrangement uses TRBV27 and TRBJ2-5; the D gene TCRdb calls, TRBD1, cannot be checked with no DNA. Germline CDR1 is MNHEY and CDR2 is SMNVEV (reference sequence). CDR3 length: 15 amino acids. The CDR3 region is CASSLGVGGSETQYF.

V gene TRBV24-1 combines with J gene TRBJ2-1; TCRdb's D gene call, TRBD2, goes unchecked for lack of DNA. Germline loops: CDR1 KGHDR, CDR2 SFDVKD. The CDR3 runs 15 residues. CDR3 protein: CATSDGEGLAVEQFF.

The chain joins TRBV7-9 to TRBJ2-7. Germline assignment: CDR1 SEHNR and CDR2 FQNEAQ (reference sequence). The CDR3 has 15 amino acids. The CDR3 spells CASSLVSVNPHEQYF.

CDR3 loop: CASGHLRTSGKHEQYF. The genes are TRBV23-1 and TRBJ2-7; the D call from TCRdb, TRBD2, cannot be confirmed without DNA. TRBV23-1 is classed as an ORF, of uncertain function. The CDR3 consists of 16 residues.

The chain employs TRBV7-2 and TRBJ2-3; lacking DNA, the TRBD2 call made by TCRdb goes unchecked. The CDR3 has 17 amino acids. CDR1 SGHTA and CDR2 FQGNSA come from the germline V gene. The CDR3 is CASSLRTSGDSRDTQYF.

This chain links TRBV7-9 with TRBJ2-1; TCRdb's D call, TRBD1, is unchecked because there is no DNA. CDR1 and CDR2 from the germline V gene are SEHNR and FQNEAQ (reference sequence). CDR3 length: 14 residues. The CDR3 spells CASSTGTGFDEQFF.

The chain recombines TRBV19 with TRBJ2-1; TCRdb returns TRBD2, unconfirmable since there is no DNA. Germline CDR1 LNHDA, CDR2 SQIVND (reference sequence). The CDR3 has 17 residues. This CDR3 reads CASSIDPTSGRALEQFF.

The chain combines TRBV12-3 or TRBV12-4 with TRBJ1-1; the D gene TCRdb calls, TRBD1, cannot be checked with no DNA. The CDR3 totals 15 residues. CDR3 region: CASSWGDRVNTEAFF.

The J gene is TRBJ2-5, the V gene TRBV9; lacking DNA, the TRBD2 call made by TCRdb goes unchecked. The CDR3 contains 17 residues. Germline V gene sequence: CDR1 SGDLS, CDR2 YYNGEE. CDR3 sequence reads: CASSVDAGLADEETQYF.